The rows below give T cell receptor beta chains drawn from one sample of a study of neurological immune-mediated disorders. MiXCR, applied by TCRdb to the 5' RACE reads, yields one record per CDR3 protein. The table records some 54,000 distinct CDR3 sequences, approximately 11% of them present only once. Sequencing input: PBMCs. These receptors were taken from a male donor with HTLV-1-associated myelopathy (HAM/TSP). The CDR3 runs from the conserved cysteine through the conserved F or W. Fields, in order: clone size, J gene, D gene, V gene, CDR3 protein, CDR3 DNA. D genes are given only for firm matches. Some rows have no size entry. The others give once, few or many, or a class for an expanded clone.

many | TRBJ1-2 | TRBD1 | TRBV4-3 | CASSQDATGGTGYTF | TGCGCCAGCAGCCAAGACGCGACAGGGGGAACTGGCTACACCTTC
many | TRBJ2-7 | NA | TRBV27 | CASSLSPGKYEQYF | TGTGCCAGCAGTTTATCACCAGGGAAATACGAGCAGTACTTC
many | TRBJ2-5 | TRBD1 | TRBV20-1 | CSARGRDREYQETQYF | TGCAGTGCTAGGGGTAGGGACAGGGAGTACCAAGAGACCCAGTACTTC
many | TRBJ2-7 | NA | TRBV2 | CASKNTLSRYEQYF | TGTGCCAGCAAGAACACTCTCTCGAGATACGAGCAGTACTTC
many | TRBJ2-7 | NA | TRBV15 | CATSRGYYEQYF | TGTGCCACCAGCAGAGGTTACTACGAGCAGTACTTC
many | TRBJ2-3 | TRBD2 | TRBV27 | CASRRLAGGITDTQYF | TGTGCCAGCAGGCGACTAGCGGGGGGGATCACAGATACGCAGTATTTT
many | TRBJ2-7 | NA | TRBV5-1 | CASSPEGLEQYF | TGCGCCAGCTCCCCGGAAGGATTGGAGCAGTACTTC
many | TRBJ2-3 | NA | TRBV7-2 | CASSLEFPDTQYF | TGTGCCAGCAGCTTAGAATTCCCAGATACGCAGTATTTT
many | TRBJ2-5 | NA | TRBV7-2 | CASSYRLETQYF | TGTGCCAGCAGCTACAGGCTGGAGACCCAGTACTTC
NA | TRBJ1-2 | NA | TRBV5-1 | CSSSLDPQNYGYTF | TGCTCCAGCAGCTTGGACCCCCAAAACTATGGCTACACCTTC